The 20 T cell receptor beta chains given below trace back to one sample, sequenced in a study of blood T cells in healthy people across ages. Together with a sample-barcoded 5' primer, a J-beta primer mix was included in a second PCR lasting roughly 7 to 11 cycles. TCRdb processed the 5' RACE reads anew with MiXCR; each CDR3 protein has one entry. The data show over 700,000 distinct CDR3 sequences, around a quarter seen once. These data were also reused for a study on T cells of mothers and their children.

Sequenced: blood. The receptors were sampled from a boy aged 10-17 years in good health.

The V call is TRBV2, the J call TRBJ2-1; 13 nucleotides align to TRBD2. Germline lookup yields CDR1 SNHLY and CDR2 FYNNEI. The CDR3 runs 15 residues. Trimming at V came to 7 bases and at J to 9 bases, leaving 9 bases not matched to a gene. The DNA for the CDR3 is TGTGCCAGCATCCCTGGACTAGCGGGAGCGGCTGAGCAGTTCTTC. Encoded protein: CASIPGLAGAAEQFF.

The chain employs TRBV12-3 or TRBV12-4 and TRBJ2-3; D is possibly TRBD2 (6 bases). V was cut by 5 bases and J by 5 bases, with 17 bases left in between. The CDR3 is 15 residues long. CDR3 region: CASSPSESGGDTQYF. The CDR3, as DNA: TGTGCCAGCAGTCCTAGCGAGAGCGGTGGAGATACGCAGTATTTT.

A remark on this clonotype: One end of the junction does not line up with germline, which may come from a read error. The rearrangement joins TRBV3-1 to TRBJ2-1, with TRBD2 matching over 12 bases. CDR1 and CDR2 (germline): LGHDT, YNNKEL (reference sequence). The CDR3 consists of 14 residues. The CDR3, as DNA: TGTGCCAGCAGCCCTAGCGGGAGGGTGAATGAGCAGTTTTTC. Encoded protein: CASSPSGRVNEQFF.

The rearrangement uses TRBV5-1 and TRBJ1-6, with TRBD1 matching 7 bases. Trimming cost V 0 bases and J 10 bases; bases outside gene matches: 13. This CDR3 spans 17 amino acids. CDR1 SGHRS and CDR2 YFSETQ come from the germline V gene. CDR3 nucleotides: TGCGCCAGCAGCTTGGATCCGAGGGGGCCTTTAGGGTCACCCCTCCACTTT. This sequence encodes CASSLDPRGPLGSPLHF.

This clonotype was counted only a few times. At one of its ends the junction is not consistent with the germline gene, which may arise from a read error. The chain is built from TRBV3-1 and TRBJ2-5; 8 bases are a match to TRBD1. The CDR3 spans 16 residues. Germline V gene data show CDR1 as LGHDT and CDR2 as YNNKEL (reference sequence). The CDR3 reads CASSPPTGDPQETQYF. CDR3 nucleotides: TGTGCTAGCAGCCCTCCGACAGGGGACCCTCAAGAGACCCAGTACTTC.

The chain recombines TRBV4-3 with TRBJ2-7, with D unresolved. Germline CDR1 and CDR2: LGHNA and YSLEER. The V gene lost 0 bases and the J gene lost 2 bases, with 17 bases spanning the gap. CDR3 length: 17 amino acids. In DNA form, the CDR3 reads TGCGCCAGCAGCCAAGAACTTCCGGTCTTCACCCCCTACGAGCAGTACTTC. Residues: CASSQELPVFTPYEQYF.

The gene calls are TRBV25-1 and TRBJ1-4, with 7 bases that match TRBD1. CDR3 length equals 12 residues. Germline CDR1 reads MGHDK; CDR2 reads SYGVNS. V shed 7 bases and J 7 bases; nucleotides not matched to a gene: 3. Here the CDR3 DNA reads TGTGCCAGCAACAGGGGAAGTGAAAAACTGTTTTTT. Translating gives CASNRGSEKLFF.

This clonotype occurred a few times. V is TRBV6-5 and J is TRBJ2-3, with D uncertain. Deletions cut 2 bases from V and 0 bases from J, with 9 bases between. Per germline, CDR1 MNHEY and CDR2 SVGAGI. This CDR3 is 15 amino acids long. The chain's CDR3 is CASSYGQFSTDTQYF. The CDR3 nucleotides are TGTGCCAGCAGTTACGGGCAGTTTAGCACAGATACGCAGTATTTT.

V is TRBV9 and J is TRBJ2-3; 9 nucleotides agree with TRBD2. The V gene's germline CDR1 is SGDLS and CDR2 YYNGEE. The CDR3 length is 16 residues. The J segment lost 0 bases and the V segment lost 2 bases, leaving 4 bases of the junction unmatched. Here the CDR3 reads CASSVPTSGSTDTQYF. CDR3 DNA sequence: TGTGCCAGCAGCGTTCCCACTAGCGGGAGCACAGATACGCAGTATTTT. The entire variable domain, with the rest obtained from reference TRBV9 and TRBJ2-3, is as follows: DSGVTQTPKHLITATGQRVTLRCSPRSGDLSVYWYQQSLDQGLQFLIQYYNGEERAKGNILERFSAQQFPDLHSELNLSSLELGDSALYFCASSVPTSGSTDTQYFGPGTRLTVL.

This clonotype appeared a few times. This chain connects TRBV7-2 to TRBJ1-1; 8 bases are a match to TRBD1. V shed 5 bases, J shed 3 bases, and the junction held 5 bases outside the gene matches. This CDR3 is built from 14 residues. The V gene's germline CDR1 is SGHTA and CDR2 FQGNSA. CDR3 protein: CASSPTGEYTEAFF. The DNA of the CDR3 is TGTGCCAGCAGCCCGACAGGGGAGTACACTGAAGCTTTCTTT. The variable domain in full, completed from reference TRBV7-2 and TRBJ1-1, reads GAGVSQSPSNKVTEKGKDVELRCDPISGHTALYWYRQSLGQGLEFLIYFQGNSAPDKSGLPSDRFSAERTGGSVSTLTIQRTQQEDSAVYLCASSPTGEYTEAFFGQGTRLTVV.

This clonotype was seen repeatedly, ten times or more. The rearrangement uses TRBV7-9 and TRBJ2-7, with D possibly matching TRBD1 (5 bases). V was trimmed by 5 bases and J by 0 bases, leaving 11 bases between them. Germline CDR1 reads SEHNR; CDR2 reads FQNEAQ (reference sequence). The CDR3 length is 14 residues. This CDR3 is CASSPRQNSYEQYF. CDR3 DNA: TGTGCCAGCAGCCCCAGACAGAACTCCTACGAGCAGTACTTC.

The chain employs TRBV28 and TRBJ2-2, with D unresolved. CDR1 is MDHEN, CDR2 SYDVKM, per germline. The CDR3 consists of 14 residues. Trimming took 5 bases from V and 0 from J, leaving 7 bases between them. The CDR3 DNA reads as TGTGCCAGCAGTCCCACAACGAACACCGGGGAGCTGTTTTTT. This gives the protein CASSPTTNTGELFF.

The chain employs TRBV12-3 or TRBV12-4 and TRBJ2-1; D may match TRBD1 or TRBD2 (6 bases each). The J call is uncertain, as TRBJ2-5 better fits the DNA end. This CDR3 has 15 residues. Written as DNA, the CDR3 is TGTGCCAGCAGGCCCGGGTGGGGGGCCCAGGAGACCCAGTACTTC. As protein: CASRPGWGAQETQYF.

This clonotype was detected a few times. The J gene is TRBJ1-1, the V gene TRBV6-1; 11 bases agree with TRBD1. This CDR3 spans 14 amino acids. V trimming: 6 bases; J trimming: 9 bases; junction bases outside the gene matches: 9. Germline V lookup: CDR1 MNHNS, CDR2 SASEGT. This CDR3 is CASRLMGQGEKAFF. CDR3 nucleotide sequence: TGTGCCAGCAGACTAATGGGACAGGGGGAAAAAGCTTTCTTT.

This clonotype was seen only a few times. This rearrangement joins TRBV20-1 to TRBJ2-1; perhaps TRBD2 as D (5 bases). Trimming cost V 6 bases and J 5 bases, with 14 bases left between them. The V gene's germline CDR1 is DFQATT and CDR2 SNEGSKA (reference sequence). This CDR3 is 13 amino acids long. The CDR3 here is CSAPGWGDNEQFF. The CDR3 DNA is TGCAGTGCCCCCGGTTGGGGAGACAATGAGCAGTTCTTC.

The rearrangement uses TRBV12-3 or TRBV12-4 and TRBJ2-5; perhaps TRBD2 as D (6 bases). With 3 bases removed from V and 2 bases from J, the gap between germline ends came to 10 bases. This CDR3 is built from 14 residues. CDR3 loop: CASSFAGMQETQYF. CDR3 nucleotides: TGTGCCAGCAGTTTTGCGGGGATGCAAGAGACCCAGTACTTC.

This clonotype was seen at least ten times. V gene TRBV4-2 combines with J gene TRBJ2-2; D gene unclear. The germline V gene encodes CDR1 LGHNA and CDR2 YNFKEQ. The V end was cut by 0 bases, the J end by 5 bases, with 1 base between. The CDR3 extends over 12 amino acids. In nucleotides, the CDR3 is TGTGCCAGCAGCCAAGATACCGGGGAGCTGTTTTTT. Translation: CASSQDTGELFF.

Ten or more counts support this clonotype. CDR3 region: CASSLGGVEQYF. CDR3 coding DNA: TGTGCCAGCAGCTTAGGAGGAGTTGAGCAGTACTTC. The chain recombines TRBV11-3 with TRBJ2-5; D call uncertain. V was cut by 1 base and J by 11 bases, with 11 bases left in between. Germline values: CDR1 SGHNT, CDR2 YENEEA. The CDR3 spans 12 residues.

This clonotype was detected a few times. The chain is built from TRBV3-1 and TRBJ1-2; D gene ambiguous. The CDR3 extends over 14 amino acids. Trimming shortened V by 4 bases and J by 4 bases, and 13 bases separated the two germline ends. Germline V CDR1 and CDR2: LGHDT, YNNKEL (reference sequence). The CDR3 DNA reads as TGTGCCAGCAGCCCATCGGACGGTGTCTATGGCTACACCTTC. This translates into CASSPSDGVYGYTF.

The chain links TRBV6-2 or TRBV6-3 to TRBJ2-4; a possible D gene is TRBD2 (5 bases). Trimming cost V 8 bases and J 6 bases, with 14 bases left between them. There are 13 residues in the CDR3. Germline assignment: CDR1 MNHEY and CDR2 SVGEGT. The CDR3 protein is CASGEPPGNIQYF. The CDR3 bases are TGTGCCAGCGGGGAGCCGCCCGGAAACATTCAGTACTTC.